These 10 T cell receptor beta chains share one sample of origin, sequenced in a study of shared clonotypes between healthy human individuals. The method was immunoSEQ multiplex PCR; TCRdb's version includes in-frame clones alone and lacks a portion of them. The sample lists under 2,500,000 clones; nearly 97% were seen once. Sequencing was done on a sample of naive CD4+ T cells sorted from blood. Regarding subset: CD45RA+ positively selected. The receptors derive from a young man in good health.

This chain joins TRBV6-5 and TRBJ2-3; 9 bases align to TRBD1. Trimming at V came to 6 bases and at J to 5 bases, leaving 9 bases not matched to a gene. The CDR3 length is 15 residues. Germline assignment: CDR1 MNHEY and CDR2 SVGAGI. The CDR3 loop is CASRRQGEGLDTQYF. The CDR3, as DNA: TGTGCCAGCAGAAGACAGGGGGAAGGTTTAGATACGCAGTATTTT.

The chain's CDR3 is CASSPPSPSTNEQFF. The CDR3 nucleotides read TGTGCCAGCTCACCACCGAGTCCCAGTACCAATGAGCAGTTCTTC. This chain connects TRBV18 to TRBJ2-1; D gene uncertain. Between the trimmed V and J ends, which lost 0 bases and 6 bases, there was a span of 12 bases. The CDR3 spans 15 residues. Looked up from germline, CDR1 is KGHSH and CDR2 is LQKENI.

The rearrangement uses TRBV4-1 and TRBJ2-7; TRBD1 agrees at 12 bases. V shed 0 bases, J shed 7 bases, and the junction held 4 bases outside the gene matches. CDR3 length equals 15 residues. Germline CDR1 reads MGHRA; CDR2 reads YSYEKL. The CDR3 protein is CASSQEGTGGNEQYF. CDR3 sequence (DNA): TGCGCCAGCAGCCAAGAGGGGACAGGGGGCAATGAGCAGTACTTC.

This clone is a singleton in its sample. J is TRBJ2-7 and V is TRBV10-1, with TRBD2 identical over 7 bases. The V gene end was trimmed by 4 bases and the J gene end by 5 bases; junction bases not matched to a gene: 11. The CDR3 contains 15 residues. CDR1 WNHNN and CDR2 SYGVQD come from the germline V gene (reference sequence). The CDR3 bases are TGCGCCAGCAGTGGGGGGGGAACAGTCCGGGACGAGCAGTACTTC. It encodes CASSGGGTVRDEQYF.

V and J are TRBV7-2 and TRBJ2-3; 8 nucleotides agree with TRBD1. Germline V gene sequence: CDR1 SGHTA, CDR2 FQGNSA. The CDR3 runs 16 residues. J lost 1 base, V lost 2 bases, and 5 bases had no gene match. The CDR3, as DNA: TGTGCCAGCAGCTTAAAGATGACAGGGGGCACAGATACGCAGTATTTT. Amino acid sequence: CASSLKMTGGTDTQYF.

CDR3 nucleotides: TGTGCCAGCTCCCAGGGACCCTACGAGCAGTACTTC. It is translated as CASSQGPYEQYF. V usage is TRBV6-9 and J usage is TRBJ2-7; perhaps D is TRBD1 or TRBD2 (5 bases each). The CDR3 extends over 12 amino acids. Germline CDR1 and CDR2: MNHGY and SVAAGI. Deletions cut 8 bases from V and 2 bases from J, with 10 bases between.

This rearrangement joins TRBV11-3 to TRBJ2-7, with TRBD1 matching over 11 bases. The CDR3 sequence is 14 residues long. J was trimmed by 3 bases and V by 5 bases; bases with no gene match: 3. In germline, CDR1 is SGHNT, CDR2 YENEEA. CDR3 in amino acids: CASSAGQGVYEQYF. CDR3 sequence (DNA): TGTGCCAGCAGCGCGGGACAGGGGGTCTACGAGCAGTACTTC.

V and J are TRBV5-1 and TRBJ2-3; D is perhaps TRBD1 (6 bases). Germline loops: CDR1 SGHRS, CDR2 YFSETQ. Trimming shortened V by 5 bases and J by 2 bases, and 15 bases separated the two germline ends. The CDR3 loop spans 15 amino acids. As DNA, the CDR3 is TGCGCCAGCAGTACCGACAGGAAAAACACAGATACGCAGTATTTT. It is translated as CASSTDRKNTDTQYF.

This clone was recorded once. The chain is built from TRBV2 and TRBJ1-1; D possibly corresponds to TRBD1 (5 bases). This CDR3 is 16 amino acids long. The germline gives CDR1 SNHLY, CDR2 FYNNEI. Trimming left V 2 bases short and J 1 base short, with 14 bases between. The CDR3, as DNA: TGTGCCAGCAGTGAAATGCGGGGCCAGAGGAACACTGAAGCTTTCTTT. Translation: CASSEMRGQRNTEAFF.

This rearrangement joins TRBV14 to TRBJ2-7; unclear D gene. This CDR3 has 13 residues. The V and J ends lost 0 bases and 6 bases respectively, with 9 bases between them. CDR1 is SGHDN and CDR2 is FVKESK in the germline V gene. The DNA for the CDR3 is TGTGCCAGCAGCCAAGATCTCGTTGCCGAGCAGTACTTC. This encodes CASSQDLVAEQYF.